A single sample gave rise to the 21 T cell receptor beta chains below, sequenced in a study of cytomegalovirus exposure and HLA in healthy donors. Primers: 60 Vbeta forward and 13 Jbeta reverse. Data came from immunoSEQ multiplex PCR; TCRdb stores just in-frame clones and leaves some out. The data show approximately 100,000 clones, roughly 76% seen once. Sequencing input: PBMCs. Receptors originate from a man aged 40-49 years in good health and CMV-seronegative.

The table lists this clone with a count of one. The CDR3 bases are TGTGCCAGCAGTTACTCCTTCAGGGATCAGCCCCAGCATTTT. It yields the protein CASSYSFRDQPQHF. The chain uses TRBV6-6 and TRBJ1-5; perhaps TRBD1 as D (5 bases). CDR1 is MNHNY, CDR2 SVGAGI, per germline (reference sequence). This CDR3 is built from 14 residues. The V end was cut by 0 bases, the J end by 5 bases, with 8 bases between.

The chain carries TRBV14 and TRBJ2-5; D is undetermined. CDR3 length: 14 residues. V was trimmed by 3 bases and J by 0 bases, leaving 8 bases between them. The germline CDR1 and CDR2 sequences are SGHDN and FVKESK. CDR3 sequence (DNA): TGTGCCAGCAGCCAGCGAGTTAACCAAGAGACCCAGTACTTC. Translated: CASSQRVNQETQYF.

The chain joins TRBV7-3 to TRBJ2-1; 11 nucleotides align to TRBD1. Losses at the gene ends were 0 bases for V and 2 bases for J; bases not matched to a gene: 0. The CDR3 length is 16 residues. Germline assignment: CDR1 SGHTA and CDR2 FQGTGA. The CDR3 DNA sequence: TGTGCCAGCAGCTTAACGGGACAGGGGGCCTACAATGAGCAGTTCTTC. Its translation: CASSLTGQGAYNEQFF. The whole variable domain, filled in from reference TRBV7-3 and TRBJ2-1, reads GAGVSQTPSNKVTEKGKYVELRCDPISGHTALYWYRQSLGQGPEFLIYFQGTGAADDSGLPNDRFFAVRPEGSVSTLKIQRTERGDSAVYLCASSLTGQGAYNEQFFGPGTRLTVL.

The V and J genes are TRBV7-9 and TRBJ2-7, with 9 nucleotides matching TRBD1. Germline V gene lookup returns CDR1 SEHNR and CDR2 FQNEAQ (reference sequence). The CDR3 is made up of 14 amino acids. The CDR3 coding sequence is TGTTCCAGCAGCGCATGGACAGGGGAATACGAGCAGTACGTC. It yields the protein CSSSAWTGEYEQYV.

This clone was picked up a small number of times. The chain recombines TRBV11-2 with TRBJ2-3; D is unclear. The length of the CDR3 is 14 residues. The V gene's germline CDR1 is SGHAT and CDR2 FQNNGV. V lost 1 base and J lost 2, with 7 bases in between. The DNA for the CDR3 is TGTGCCAGCAGCTTAGTTCCTACCACAGATACGCAGTATTTT. It yields the protein CASSLVPTTDTQYF.

V usage is TRBV4-1 and J usage is TRBJ2-5; D unclear. Germline V gene sequence: CDR1 MGHRA, CDR2 YSYEKL. V gave up 2 bases and J gave up 1 base, with 8 bases separating them. The CDR3 contains 14 residues. CDR3 DNA sequence: TGCGCCAGCAGCCAACAGAGGATCCAAGAGACCCAGTACTTC. Protein product: CASSQQRIQETQYF.

The gene calls are TRBV7-2 and TRBJ2-3, with D tentatively TRBD1 (6 bases). The CDR3 extends over 13 amino acids. V gave up 7 bases and J gave up 5 bases, with 13 bases separating them. Per the germline V gene, CDR1 is SGHTA and CDR2 is FQGNSA. CDR3 sequence reads: CASTPTRGDTQYF. CDR3 bases: TGTGCCAGCACGCCAACCAGGGGAGATACGCAGTATTTT.

The chain recombines TRBV7-2 with TRBJ2-5; 9 bases map to TRBD2. Germline assignment: CDR1 SGHTA and CDR2 FQGNSA. There are 15 residues in the CDR3. V was clipped by 5 bases and J by 1 base; unmatched bases: 5. The CDR3, as DNA: TGTGCCAGCAGCCCCCAGCGGGGGGCCCAAGAGACCCAGTACTTC. Amino acids: CASSPQRGAQETQYF.

A remark on this clone: The junction departs from the called germline gene at one end, perhaps through a read error. The CDR3 loop reads CSVEERRFNEQFF. The CDR3 bases are TGCAGCGTCGAAGAAAGGCGGTTCAATGAGCAGTTCTTC. The J gene is TRBJ2-1, the V gene TRBV29-1, with D unclear. This CDR3 comprises 13 residues. Per the germline V gene, CDR1 is SQVTM and CDR2 is ANQGSEA.

The DNA for the CDR3 is TGTGCCAGCAGGGCGGGGGGCTCCTACGAGCAGTACGTC. It specifies CASRAGGSYEQYV. The chain joins TRBV28 to TRBJ2-7, with 8 bases matching TRBD2. Trimming at V came to 6 bases and at J to 0 bases, leaving 1 base not matched to a gene. There are 13 residues in the CDR3. The germline gives CDR1 MDHEN, CDR2 SYDVKM.

The chain has TRBV2 and TRBJ2-7, with 10 bases lining up with TRBD2. Germline-derived CDR1 and CDR2 are SNHLY and FYNNEI. The CDR3 extends over 15 amino acids. Germline trimming cut 1 base from V and 5 bases from J; bases unmatched to any gene: 5. CDR3 region: CASSEGTSGRNEQYV. CDR3 sequence (DNA): TGTGCCAGCAGTGAAGGGACTAGCGGCCGGAACGAGCAGTACGTC.

This chain links TRBV6-5 with TRBJ2-7, with D perhaps matching TRBD1 (5 bases). CDR1 MNHEY and CDR2 SVGAGI come from the germline V gene. CDR3 length: 13 amino acids. Trimming left V 2 bases short and J 4 bases short, with 9 bases between. The CDR3 DNA sequence: TGTGCCAGCAGTTACAATAGGGGTTACGAGCAGTACGTC. Translation gives CASSYNRGYEQYV.

This chain joins TRBV5-6 and TRBJ2-2; D is perhaps TRBD1 (5 bases). Per germline, CDR1 SGHDT and CDR2 YYEEEE. The CDR3 consists of 16 residues. Trimming left V 7 bases short and J 0 bases short, with 16 bases between. CDR3 DNA: TGTGCCAGCGGGGAATGGACATCCTCGAACACCGGGGAGCTGTTTTTT. Its translation: CASGEWTSSNTGELFF.

This clone was detected only once. The chain combines TRBV5-6 with TRBJ2-2; D is undetermined. Looked up from germline, CDR1 is SGHDT and CDR2 is YYEEEE. Trimming removed 0 bases at V and 5 bases at J, with 5 bases between. The CDR3 has 13 residues. The CDR3 DNA sequence: TGTGCCAGCAGCTTGGACCGGACCGGGGAGCTGTTTTTT. This gives the protein CASSLDRTGELFF.

This CDR3 reads CASSRGVGDTEAFF. For the CDR3, the DNA is TGTGCCAGCAGCCGGGGGGTGGGGGATACTGAAGCTTTCTTT. The chain uses TRBV5-4 and TRBJ1-1; D is perhaps TRBD1 (5 bases). The V gene lost 4 bases and the J gene lost 5 bases, with 15 bases spanning the gap. Germline V gene lookup returns CDR1 SGHNT and CDR2 YYREEE (reference sequence). The CDR3 extends over 14 amino acids.

V is TRBV30 and J is TRBJ1-2; tentatively, D is TRBD1 (5 bases). From germline, CDR1 is GTSNPN and CDR2 SVGIG (reference sequence). This CDR3 contains 13 residues. Trimming removed 2 bases from V and 8 bases from J, with 15 bases in between. As DNA, the CDR3 is TGTGCCTGGAGTACGACAGTCCAGGTGGGCTACACCTTC. Protein sequence: CAWSTTVQVGYTF. The full variable domain, with the rest looked up from reference TRBV30 and TRBJ1-2, is SQTIHQWPATLVQPVGSPLSLECTVEGTSNPNLYWYRQAAGRGLQLLFYSVGIGQISSEVPQNLSASRPQDRQFILSSKKLLLSDSGFYLCAWSTTVQVGYTFGSGTRLTVV.

The J gene is TRBJ1-2, the V gene TRBV5-1, with D hard to call. With 3 bases removed from V and 5 bases from J, the gap between germline ends came to 5 bases. CDR1 is SGHRS and CDR2 is YFSETQ in the germline V gene. The CDR3 runs 11 residues. CDR3 DNA: TGCGCCAGCAGCTACTGGTATGGCTACACCTTC. This translates into CASSYWYGYTF.

The chain couples TRBV6-5 to TRBJ2-3; maybe TRBD1 (5 bases). The CDR3 spans 12 residues. Trimming took off 6 bases at V and 5 bases at J, with 9 bases between the two ends. Looked up from germline, CDR1 is MNHEY and CDR2 is SVGAGI. CDR3 sequence (DNA): TGTGCCAGCAGCCAGACAGAAGATACGCAGTATTTT. This codes for CASSQTEDTQYF.

V and J are TRBV7-2 and TRBJ1-1; D is unclear. This CDR3 region has 12 residues. V was cut by 1 base and J by 7 bases, with 7 bases left in between. Germline V gene lookup returns CDR1 SGHTA and CDR2 FQGNSA. CDR3 DNA: TGTGCCAGCAGCTTAGGGGCTTATGAAGCTTTCTTT. This encodes CASSLGAYEAFF.

This sequence joins TRBV6-1 and TRBJ2-1; possible D gene TRBD1, 5 bases. Germline assignment: CDR1 MNHNS and CDR2 SASEGT. The CDR3 totals 14 residues. V dropped 0 bases and J dropped 4 bases, with 7 bases sitting between them. The CDR3 DNA sequence: TGTGCCAGCAGTGAAGCTGGGGCTTACAATGAGCAGTTCTTC. Protein product: CASSEAGAYNEQFF.

CDR3 nucleotide sequence: TGTGCCAGCAGCCCCCGGACAGGGTGGTCGCCTGAAGCTTTCTTT. Encoded protein: CASSPRTGWSPEAFF. This chain uses TRBV9 with TRBJ1-1, with 8 nucleotides matching TRBD1. The CDR3 length is 15 residues. Germline V gives CDR1 SGDLS, CDR2 YYNGEE. The trim removed 4 bases at V and 6 bases at J, leaving 11 bases unmatched.